The 22 T cell receptor beta chains below all came from one sample that was sequenced in a study of T cells in Graves' hyperthyroidism and ophthalmopathy. Amplification of TCR beta CDR3 regions was performed using RNA transcripts as template. Using the HTBI primer set, a first-round RT-PCR was run on the TCR CDR3. A single record per CDR3 protein comes from TCRdb applying MiXCR to the multiplex PCR reads. This table holds roughly 500,000 distinct CDR3 sequences, about 14% found once. The sample consisted of blood. The receptors stem from a woman under 40 with Graves' hyperthyroidism that later progressed to Graves' ophthalmopathy.

For this clonotype: One base away lies a much larger clone, so this may be a sequencing read error. The J gene is TRBJ2-7, the V gene TRBV11-2, with D tentatively TRBD1 (6 bases). Trimming cost V 3 bases and J 3 bases, with 15 bases left between them. CDR1 and CDR2 from the germline V gene are SGHAT and FQNNGV. This CDR3 contains 15 residues. The CDR3 DNA follows: TGTGCCAGCAGCTTTTCAGGGGTTTTATTCTACGAGCAGTACTTC. It codes for CASSFSGVLFYEQYF.

As concerns this clonotype: Just one base apart from a much larger clone, this may be a read error. The chain employs TRBV6-2 or TRBV6-3 and TRBJ2-4, with 7 bases aligning to TRBD2. Germline loops: CDR1 MNHEY, CDR2 SVGEGT. The CDR3 length is 14 residues. The CDR3 loop is CTSSRGGRENIQYF. The CDR3 DNA reads as TGTACCAGCAGTCGGGGAGGGCGTGAAAACATTCAGTACTTC.

This clonotype was picked up a small number of times. The rearrangement uses TRBV7-9 and TRBJ1-1; D gene ambiguous. V lost 2 bases to trimming and J lost 2 bases, with 15 bases between them. The CDR3 extends over 16 amino acids. Germline assignment: CDR1 SEHNR and CDR2 FQNEAQ (reference sequence). CDR3 amino acids: CASSLWLSDPNTEAFF. The CDR3 bases are TGTGCCAGCAGCTTATGGCTCAGTGATCCAAACACTGAAGCTTTCTTT.

This clonotype was recorded at least ten times. This chain links TRBV20-1 with TRBJ1-6; 7 bases map to TRBD1. V was pared by 6 bases and J by 10 bases, with 9 bases of the junction left unmatched. CDR1 and CDR2 from the germline V gene are DFQATT and SNEGSKA (reference sequence). The CDR3 totals 13 residues. The CDR3 reads CSAAGTEGSPLHF. The CDR3 DNA reads TGCAGTGCAGCCGGGACAGAAGGATCACCCCTCCACTTT.

In its sample, this clonotype was seen many times. The genes are TRBV5-1 and TRBJ1-4; the D is unclear. Per the germline V gene, CDR1 is SGHRS and CDR2 is YFSETQ. Between the trimmed V and J ends, which lost 1 base and 4 bases, there was a span of 8 bases. CDR3 length: 14 residues. In nucleotides, the CDR3 is TGCGCCAGCAGCTTGTGGGAACTTAATGAAAAACTGTTTTTT. Its translation: CASSLWELNEKLFF.

The chain joins TRBV29-1 to TRBJ1-5, with 8 positions matching TRBD1. The V gene end was trimmed by 7 bases and the J gene end by 8 bases; junction bases not matched to a gene: 10. This CDR3 is 13 amino acids long. Germline loops: CDR1 SQVTM, CDR2 ANQGSEA. This chain's CDR3 is CSAIGQGGEPQHF. CDR3 sequence (DNA): TGCAGCGCGATCGGACAGGGTGGGGAGCCCCAGCATTTT.

This clonotype was seen ten or more times. The V and J genes are TRBV29-1 and TRBJ2-3, with 9 bases that match TRBD1. Unmatched junction bases numbered 11, after V lost 7 bases and J lost 3 bases. There are 15 residues in the CDR3. Germline V gene sequence: CDR1 SQVTM, CDR2 ANQGSEA. The CDR3 nucleotides read TGCAGCGCCAAACAGGGGGCGGCGGGTACAGATACGCAGTATTTT. Amino acids: CSAKQGAAGTDTQYF.

This clonotype was counted only a few times. The rearrangement links TRBV10-3 to TRBJ1-1; D uncertain. Trimming stripped 0 bases from V and 1 base from J, with 6 bases between. The CDR3 has 14 residues. Per the germline V gene, CDR1 is ENHRY and CDR2 is SYGVKD. For the CDR3, the DNA is TGTGCCATCAGTGAGTCTGGTAAGAACACTGAAGCTTTCTTT. Its protein product is CAISESGKNTEAFF.

In this sample, this clonotype turned up a few times. The chain employs TRBV19 and TRBJ2-3; 7 bases align to TRBD1. The length of the CDR3 is 13 residues. V was pared by 11 bases and J by 4 bases, with 9 bases of the junction left unmatched. The germline gives CDR1 LNHDA, CDR2 SQIVND (reference sequence). CDR3 residues: CASRGHGSDTQYF. The CDR3 nucleotides read TGTGCCTCAAGGGGGCATGGATCAGATACGCAGTATTTT.

On this clonotype: A read error may produce the germline difference seen at one junction end. V usage is TRBV6-1 and J usage is TRBJ2-7; 7 nucleotides match TRBD1. This CDR3 region has 15 residues. Germline V gives CDR1 MNHNS, CDR2 SASEGT. CDR3 coding DNA: TGTGCCAGCAGTCTCACCTGGGACAGCTCCTACGGGCAGTACTTC. This gives the protein CASSLTWDSSYGQYF.

This clonotype was seen ten or more times. V is TRBV20-1 and J is TRBJ1-1; D gene uncertain. The V end lost 3 bases, the J end lost 1 base, and 3 bases lay between the germline ends. In germline, CDR1 is DFQATT, CDR2 SNEGSKA (reference sequence). The CDR3 runs to 11 residues. In DNA, the CDR3 is TGCAGTGCTAGCGGGAACACTGAAGCTTTCTTT. As protein: CSASGNTEAFF.

This chain joins TRBV5-4 and TRBJ1-4; D is unclear. V dropped 3 bases and J dropped 4 bases, with 13 bases sitting between them. This CDR3 contains 15 residues. The germline CDR1 and CDR2 sequences are SGHNT and YYREEE (reference sequence). The CDR3 loop is CASSSPPTDNEKLFF. The CDR3 nucleotides read TGTGCCAGCAGCTCCCCCCCTACGGATAATGAAAAACTGTTTTTT.

This clonotype was counted many times. The gene calls are TRBV6-5 and TRBJ2-7; weak D call: TRBD2 (5 bases). V was trimmed by 4 bases and J by 6 bases, leaving 16 bases between them. Germline lookup yields CDR1 MNHEY and CDR2 SVGAGI. The CDR3 extends over 14 amino acids. The CDR3 DNA follows: TGTGCCAGCAGTTCCGGGATCAGCGGCCTCGAGCAGTACTTC. It encodes CASSSGISGLEQYF.

This clonotype was observed at least ten times. This chain links TRBV12-3 or TRBV12-4 with TRBJ2-1; possible D gene TRBD2, 6 bases. The length of the CDR3 is 15 residues. V lost 3 bases and J lost 0, with 9 bases in between. CDR3 residues: CASSFYGSSYNEQFF. In DNA form, the CDR3 reads TGTGCCAGCAGTTTCTACGGGAGCTCCTACAATGAGCAGTTCTTC.

This clonotype came up many times. The chain couples TRBV10-3 to TRBJ1-5; D ambiguous. The CDR3 runs to 14 residues. CDR1 is ENHRY and CDR2 is SYGVKD in the germline V gene. V dropped 6 bases and J dropped 4 bases, with 13 bases sitting between them. CDR3 sequence: CAIRAGTGNQPQHF. Written as DNA, the CDR3 is TGTGCCATCAGGGCCGGAACGGGAAATCAGCCCCAGCATTTT.

This clonotype occurred many times. The V call is TRBV20-1, the J call TRBJ1-5, with D perhaps matching TRBD1 (5 bases). Germline CDR1 reads DFQATT; CDR2 reads SNEGSKA (reference sequence). Trimming took off 3 bases at V and 0 bases at J, with 12 bases between the two ends. CDR3 length: 15 amino acids. CDR3 bases: TGCAGTGCTAGGGAACAGGCAGCTAGCAATCAGCCCCAGCATTTT. This codes for CSAREQAASNQPQHF.

This clonotype was counted at least ten times. The gene calls are TRBV12-3 or TRBV12-4 and TRBJ1-1; possibly TRBD1 for D (6 bases). Trimming shortened V by 6 bases and J by 4 bases, and 18 bases separated the two germline ends. The CDR3 sequence is 15 residues long. The CDR3 loop is CASSRGGSASTEAFF. The CDR3 DNA sequence: TGTGCCAGCAGCCGGGGGGGCTCGGCGAGCACTGAAGCTTTCTTT.

This clonotype showed up many times. This chain joins TRBV20-1 and TRBJ1-1; 12 positions agree with TRBD1. Trimming cost V 6 bases and J 2 bases; bases outside gene matches: 4. CDR3 length: 14 amino acids. Germline lookup yields CDR1 DFQATT and CDR2 SNEGSKA (reference sequence). The CDR3 DNA follows: TGCAGTGCGGGAGGGACAGGGGGCAACACTGAAGCTTTCTTT. Translating gives CSAGGTGGNTEAFF.

The table lists this clonotype with many counts. V gene TRBV19 combines with J gene TRBJ1-2; 7 bases line up with TRBD1. J gave up 6 bases and V 9 bases, and 13 bases lay outside the gene matches. The CDR3 sequence is 14 residues long. The germline V gene encodes CDR1 LNHDA and CDR2 SQIVND (reference sequence). CDR3 in DNA: TGTGCCAGCCTGGGACAGACCGCTTTCGATGGCTACACCTTC. Translating gives CASLGQTAFDGYTF.

This clonotype was observed a handful of times. The chain couples TRBV15 to TRBJ1-5; TRBD1 matches at 7 bases. Germline CDR1 LNHNV, CDR2 YYDKDF (reference sequence). Trimming cost V 2 bases and J 5 bases; bases outside gene matches: 6. The CDR3 is 15 residues long. The CDR3 reads CATSRPGGDDQPQHF. CDR3 nucleotides: TGTGCCACCAGCAGACCAGGGGGAGATGATCAGCCCCAGCATTTT.

This clonotype was counted a few times. The chain links TRBV5-1 to TRBJ2-7, with 10 bases aligning to TRBD1. Germline trimming cut 5 bases from V and 2 bases from J; bases unmatched to any gene: 4. Germline CDR1 is SGHRS and CDR2 is YFSETQ. The CDR3 is 14 residues long. The CDR3 DNA reads as TGCGCCAGCAGTGACAGGGGGCGCCCCTACGAGCAGTACTTC. Amino acids: CASSDRGRPYEQYF. Filled out from reference TRBV5-1 and TRBJ2-7, the complete variable domain reads KAGVTQTPRYLIKTRGQQVTLSCSPISGHRSVSWYQQTPGQGLQFLFEYFSETQRNKGNFPGRFSGRQFSNSRSEMNVSTLELGDSALYLCASSDRGRPYEQYFGPGTRLTVT.

This clonotype was recorded at least ten times. This chain joins TRBV27 and TRBJ1-6, with 7 bases aligning to TRBD1. V dropped 4 bases and J dropped 8; count of bases not matched to a gene: 11. Germline lookup yields CDR1 MNHEY and CDR2 SMNVEV (reference sequence). This CDR3 is built from 16 residues. The CDR3 reads CASSSRQGGLDSPLHF. The CDR3 DNA follows: TGTGCCAGCAGTTCCCGACAGGGCGGGTTAGATTCACCCCTCCACTTT.